In this sample, the clone carrying this T cell receptor beta chain turned up once. No antigen is known for it. The cDNA had a unique molecular identifier and a template-switch universal primer site. One entry per CDR3 protein, called by TCRdb with MiXCR from the 5' RACE reads. The sample lists 1.5 million to 2 million distinct CDR3 sequences, about 31% occurring once. The sample belongs to a study of identical twins. With no exceptions, donors were healthy Caucasians. Germline V gene data show CDR1 as LGHDT and CDR2 as YNNKEL (reference sequence). The length of the CDR3 is 17 residues. With 0 bases removed from V and 4 bases from J, the gap between germline ends came to 19 bases. The study, taken as a whole, reports: Cord blood beta clonotypes present at high abundance carried fewer insertions; no such pattern appeared in memory repertoires. Within monozygotic twins, out-of-frame TCR alpha sharing was underestimated by the models.

The chain links TRBV3-1 to TRBJ2-7; unclear D gene. The TCR was taken from a newborn girl in good health. Sequencing was done on a sample of cord blood. Written as DNA, the CDR3 is TGTGCCAGCAGCCAAGACTTAGCCGGACCCTCCCATTACGAGCAGTACTTC. This gives the protein CASSQDLAGPSHYEQYF.